The 3 T cell receptor beta chains reported below all come from one sample, sequenced in a study of control samples from healthy donors and cancer patients. The repertoire was sequenced with immunoSEQ multiplex PCR; TCRdb's copy has only in-frame clones and lacks some. The table has tens of thousands of clones, roughly 94% seen once. Sequencing was carried out using blood. Source of these receptors: a man aged 55-75 years in good health.

This clone was picked up one time. The V call is TRBV15, the J call TRBJ2-1; 9 nucleotides match TRBD2. After removal of 0 bases from V and 10 bases from J, the junction contained 7 bases not matched to a gene. The CDR3 length is 15 residues. The germline gives CDR1 LNHNV, CDR2 YYDKDF (reference sequence). CDR3 in amino acids: CATSRDSGRIGEQFF. The CDR3 DNA reads as TGTGCCACCAGCAGAGATAGCGGGAGAATCGGAGAGCAGTTCTTC.

V is TRBV28 and J is TRBJ2-7, with 8 bases identical to TRBD2. Germline loops: CDR1 MDHEN, CDR2 SYDVKM. This CDR3 spans 16 amino acids. The ends lost 4 bases at V and 5 bases at J; junction bases unmatched: 13. Written as DNA, the CDR3 is TGTGCCAGCAGTTCATATCAAAGCGGGAGTAGGAACGAGCAGTACTTC. It encodes CASSSYQSGSRNEQYF. Filled out from reference TRBV28 and TRBJ2-7, the complete variable domain reads DVKVTQSSRYLVKRTGEKVFLECVQDMDHENMFWYRQDPGLGLRLIYFSYDVKMKEKGDIPEGYSVSREKKERFSLILESASTNQTSMYLCASSSYQSGSRNEQYFGPGTRLTVT.

The CDR3 sequence is CASSLVVQGARYGYTF. CDR3 nucleotide sequence: TGTGCCAGCAGCTTAGTGGTACAGGGGGCTAGATACGGCTACACCTTC. The V and J genes are TRBV13 and TRBJ1-2, with 9 nucleotides matching TRBD1. Germline assignment: CDR1 PRHDT and CDR2 FYEKMQ (reference sequence). This CDR3 spans 16 amino acids. J lost 8 bases, V lost 1 base, and 11 bases had no gene match.